This entry lists 19 T cell receptor beta chains sequenced from one sample in a study of blood T cell repertoires in COVID-19. Profiling relied on immunoSEQ multiplex PCR, and the TCRdb table lists in-frame clones only, not all of them. The sample includes over 15,000 clones, roughly 80% seen only once; the top ten take around a third. The material sequenced was peripheral blood. The receptors come from a man aged 65 to 85 with active or convalescent COVID-19.

The chain uses TRBV5-4 and TRBJ2-2, with TRBD1 matching 9 bases. The J segment lost 4 bases and the V segment lost 7 bases, leaving 5 bases of the junction unmatched. Germline-derived CDR1 and CDR2 are SGHNT and YYREEE (reference sequence). The CDR3 totals 14 residues. CDR3: CASGRQGGTGELFF. The CDR3 coding sequence is TGTGCCAGCGGACGACAGGGGGGCACCGGGGAGCTGTTTTTT.

The chain employs TRBV5-1 and TRBJ2-5; D is possibly TRBD1 (5 bases). The CDR3 is made up of 12 amino acids. Germline CDR1 SGHRS, CDR2 YFSETQ. Trimming removed 4 bases at V and 4 bases at J, with 8 bases between. The CDR3 is CASSGQGETQYF. DNA of the CDR3: TGCGCCAGCAGCGGGCAGGGAGAGACCCAGTACTTC.

V usage is TRBV28 and J usage is TRBJ2-1; D gene unclear. CDR3 length: 14 amino acids. Trimming left V 4 bases short and J 10 bases short, with 17 bases between. Germline values: CDR1 MDHEN, CDR2 SYDVKM. This CDR3 is CASSSPPKTQEQFF. In nucleotides, the CDR3 is TGTGCCAGCAGTTCTCCCCCAAAGACACAAGAGCAGTTCTTC. Full variable domain (outside the CDR3, taken from reference TRBV28 and TRBJ2-1): DVKVTQSSRYLVKRTGEKVFLECVQDMDHENMFWYRQDPGLGLRLIYFSYDVKMKEKGDIPEGYSVSREKKERFSLILESASTNQTSMYLCASSSPPKTQEQFFGPGTRLTVL.

The chain has TRBV2 and TRBJ2-7, with 7 bases lining up with TRBD1. Germline V gives CDR1 SNHLY, CDR2 FYNNEI. The junction had 3 bases not matched to a gene; V was cut back by 1 base and J by 6 bases. CDR3 length: 13 residues. The CDR3 sequence is CASSEGQGGEQYF. CDR3 coding DNA: TGTGCCAGCAGTGAAGGACAGGGCGGCGAGCAGTACTTC.

The chain couples TRBV2 to TRBJ2-7; D is unresolved. Trimming stripped 3 bases from V and 7 bases from J, with 13 bases between. This CDR3 spans 13 amino acids. Germline CDR1 SNHLY, CDR2 FYNNEI. CDR3 bases: TGTGCCAGCAGTGAGCCGTCTCCCCGGGAGCAGTACTTC. It translates to CASSEPSPREQYF.

V is TRBV7-2 and J is TRBJ2-1, with a possible D match to TRBD1 (6 bases). V was pared by 1 base and J by 6 bases, with 13 bases between. The CDR3 totals 15 residues. The V gene's germline CDR1 is SGHTA and CDR2 FQGNSA. CDR3 DNA sequence: TGTGCCAGCAGCTTAGGCATAGAAGGGGGCAATGAGCAGTTCTTC. This codes for CASSLGIEGGNEQFF.

The chain joins TRBV5-1 to TRBJ2-5, with TRBD2 matching over 9 bases. Per germline, CDR1 SGHRS and CDR2 YFSETQ. The CDR3 runs 18 residues. With V trimmed by 0 bases and J by 1 base, 10 bases remained unmatched. The CDR3 nucleotides read TGCGCCAGCAGCTTGGGGCCCAGCGGGAGGAGTACCCAAGAGACCCAGTACTTC. Residues: CASSLGPSGRSTQETQYF.

In its sample, this clone was seen once. This chain joins TRBV7-6 and TRBJ2-1, with D perhaps matching TRBD1 (5 bases). The V end lost 4 bases, the J end lost 12 bases, and 10 bases lay between the germline ends. In germline, CDR1 is SGHVS, CDR2 FNYEAQ. The CDR3 contains 11 residues. The CDR3 reads CASSSGRGQFF. The CDR3 region has the DNA TGTGCCAGCAGCTCCGGTAGGGGGCAGTTCTTC.

V is TRBV11-2 and J is TRBJ2-7, with D possibly being TRBD1 (5 bases). The CDR3 length is 13 residues. CDR1 and CDR2 (germline): SGHAT, FQNNGV. The ends were cut back, 5 bases at V and 7 bases at J, with 15 bases in the middle. The CDR3 nucleotides are TGTGCCAGCAGCCCTGGGGCAGTTGGGGAGCAGTACTTC. Protein sequence: CASSPGAVGEQYF.

The chain recombines TRBV5-1 with TRBJ2-7, with unresolved D. V was pared by 1 base and J by 3 bases, with 8 bases between. The germline CDR1 and CDR2 sequences are SGHRS and YFSETQ. The CDR3 runs 13 residues. The CDR3 loop reads CASSLSTNYEQYF. CDR3 sequence (DNA): TGCGCCAGCAGCTTGAGTACAAACTACGAGCAGTACTTC.

The J gene is TRBJ1-5, the V gene TRBV30; 7 nucleotides match TRBD1. CDR1 and CDR2 from the germline V gene are GTSNPN and SVGIG (reference sequence). The CDR3 consists of 15 residues. V lost 2 bases to trimming and J lost 11 bases; unmatched junction nucleotides: 15. The CDR3 here is CAWSIKGGLRRAQHF. The DNA of the CDR3 is TGTGCCTGGAGTATAAAAGGGGGCCTCAGGAGGGCCCAGCATTTT.

V usage is TRBV4-1 and J usage is TRBJ2-1; TRBD2 aligns across 8 bases. The CDR3 has 16 residues. Germline V gene data show CDR1 as MGHRA and CDR2 as YSYEKL. With 4 bases clipped from V and 9 bases from J, the junction kept 14 bases outside the gene matches. The CDR3 protein is CASSLLGVAGTGEQFF. CDR3 DNA: TGCGCCAGCAGCCTCTTGGGGGTAGCGGGAACTGGTGAGCAGTTCTTC.

V gene TRBV7-8 combines with J gene TRBJ1-1; D remains unclear. The CDR3 runs 15 residues. V was trimmed by 4 bases and J by 0 bases, leaving 12 bases between them. Germline V lookup: CDR1 SGHVS, CDR2 FQNEAQ. The chain's CDR3 is CASSSTGGLNTEAFF. CDR3 DNA sequence: TGTGCCAGCAGCTCCACGGGAGGCTTGAACACTGAAGCTTTCTTT.

The chain has TRBV20-1 and TRBJ1-6; unclear D gene. The CDR3 covers 15 residues. Germline CDR1 is DFQATT and CDR2 is SNEGSKA (reference sequence). The germline V and J ends were trimmed by 3 bases and 5 bases, with 14 bases remaining between them. This chain's CDR3 is CSASNPRSDNSPLHF. The CDR3 coding sequence is TGCAGTGCTAGTAATCCCCGCTCGGATAATTCACCCCTCCACTTT.

This chain joins TRBV5-4 and TRBJ1-1, with TRBD1 matching 9 bases. After removal of 4 bases from V and 9 bases from J, the junction contained 7 bases not matched to a gene. The CDR3 is 13 residues long. In germline, CDR1 is SGHNT, CDR2 YYREEE (reference sequence). The CDR3 bases are TGTGCCAGCAGCCAACGACAGGGGGAACAAGCTTTCTTT. Its translation: CASSQRQGEQAFF.

This clone was observed a handful of times. The rearrangement joins TRBV7-3 to TRBJ1-1; the D is unclear. CDR3 length equals 14 residues. Germline V gene lookup returns CDR1 SGHTA and CDR2 FQGTGA. Trimming shortened V by 6 bases and J by 4 bases, and 15 bases separated the two germline ends. The DNA of the CDR3 is TGTGCCAGCAGGCAGTACCCAGGCCGCACTGAAGCTTTCTTT. Protein: CASRQYPGRTEAFF.

J is TRBJ2-1 and V is TRBV5-1; tentative D call: TRBD1 (5 bases). Trimming took off 0 bases at V and 12 bases at J, with 16 bases between the two ends. CDR3 length: 14 residues. Germline assignment: CDR1 SGHRS and CDR2 YFSETQ. The CDR3 spells CASSLGQLNERQFF. In DNA, the CDR3 is TGCGCCAGCAGCTTGGGACAGCTGAATGAGCGGCAGTTCTTC.

V is TRBV11-2 and J is TRBJ2-7, with TRBD2 matching over 7 bases. Germline V gives CDR1 SGHAT, CDR2 FQNNGV. The CDR3 extends over 16 amino acids. J gave up 3 bases and V 4 bases, and 12 bases lay outside the gene matches. CDR3 nucleotides: TGTGCCAGCAGCTCCGGACCCGGCGGCGGGGGCTACGAGCAGTACTTC. It specifies CASSSGPGGGGYEQYF.

The chain couples TRBV30 to TRBJ1-5, with D uncertain. This CDR3 has 15 residues. From germline, CDR1 is GTSNPN and CDR2 SVGIG (reference sequence). Trimming left V 0 bases short and J 0 bases short, with 9 bases between. In DNA form, the CDR3 reads TGTGCCTGGAGTGTAACACACCATAGCAATCAGCCCCAGCATTTT. This translates into CAWSVTHHSNQPQHF. The whole variable domain, remainder taken from reference TRBV30 and TRBJ1-5, is SQTIHQWPATLVQPVGSPLSLECTVEGTSNPNLYWYRQAAGRGLQLLFYSVGIGQISSEVPQNLSASRPQDRQFILSSKKLLLSDSGFYLCAWSVTHHSNQPQHFGDGTRLSIL.